These 10 T cell receptor beta chains originate from one sample sequenced in a study of blood T cell repertoires in COVID-19. The method was immunoSEQ multiplex PCR; TCRdb's version includes in-frame clones alone and lacks a portion of them. The sample comprises about 75,000 clones, 84% of which are singletons, and 20% to 25% rests with the top ten. Sample: peripheral blood. The receptors stem from a woman aged 50 to 65 with acute or convalescent COVID-19.

This chain joins TRBV5-1 and TRBJ2-1; D ambiguous. Deletions cut 0 bases from V and 12 bases from J, with 7 bases between. In germline, CDR1 is SGHRS, CDR2 YFSETQ. The CDR3 extends over 11 amino acids. CDR3 sequence: CASSLESGQFF. The CDR3 DNA follows: TGCGCCAGCAGCTTGGAGTCAGGGCAGTTCTTC. Based on the CDR3 plus reference TRBV5-1 and TRBJ2-1, the full variable domain is KAGVTQTPRYLIKTRGQQVTLSCSPISGHRSVSWYQQTPGQGLQFLFEYFSETQRNKGNFPGRFSGRQFSNSRSEMNVSTLELGDSALYLCASSLESGQFFGPGTRLTVL.

This clone was found once. The rearrangement uses TRBV27 and TRBJ2-1, with TRBD1 identical over 10 bases. Per the germline V gene, CDR1 is MNHEY and CDR2 is SMNVEV (reference sequence). The CDR3 is 14 amino acids. Trimming took 6 bases from V and 7 from J; bases not matched to a gene: 6. The CDR3 sequence is CASSPGTGVNEQFF. The CDR3 bases are TGTGCCAGCAGCCCCGGGACAGGGGTGAATGAGCAGTTCTTC.

This sequence joins TRBV7-9 and TRBJ1-3, with D possibly being TRBD1 (6 bases). Germline lookup yields CDR1 SEHNR and CDR2 FQNEAQ (reference sequence). Trimming took 3 bases from V and 0 from J, leaving 12 bases between them. This CDR3 is built from 16 residues. The CDR3 loop reads CASSFETGLSGNTIYF. CDR3 bases: TGTGCCAGCAGCTTTGAGACAGGCCTCTCTGGAAACACCATATATTTT. The full variable domain, rest sourced from reference TRBV7-9 and TRBJ1-3, is DTGVSQNPRHKITKRGQNVTFRCDPISEHNRLYWYRQTLGQGPEFLTYFQNEAQLEKSRLLSDRFSAERPKGSFSTLEIQRTEQGDSAMYLCASSFETGLSGNTIYFGEGSWLTVV.

V and J are TRBV3-1 (or the pseudogene TRBV3-2) and TRBJ2-4, with 9 positions matching TRBD1. Germline assignment: CDR1 LGHDT and CDR2 YNNKEL (reference sequence). The CDR3 sequence is 20 residues long. Unmatched junction bases numbered 14, after V lost 2 bases and J lost 0 bases. CDR3 sequence reads: CASSQPSPGTGSLAKNIQYF. CDR3 sequence (DNA): TGTGCCAGCAGCCAACCTAGTCCCGGGACAGGGAGTCTAGCCAAAAACATTCAGTACTTC.

The CDR3 reads CASSLGQFSGNTIYF. DNA for the CDR3: TGTGCCAGCAGTTTAGGACAGTTCTCTGGAAACACCATATATTTT. The chain is built from TRBV28 and TRBJ1-3, with TRBD1 as a possible D gene (6 bases). CDR3 size: 15 residues. V shed 2 bases and J shed 0 bases, with 8 bases lying between them. CDR1 MDHEN and CDR2 SYDVKM come from the germline V gene. Based on the CDR3 plus reference TRBV28 and TRBJ1-3, the full variable domain is DVKVTQSSRYLVKRTGEKVFLECVQDMDHENMFWYRQDPGLGLRLIYFSYDVKMKEKGDIPEGYSVSREKKERFSLILESASTNQTSMYLCASSLGQFSGNTIYFGEGSWLTVV.

CDR3 sequence: CATSIRGNTDTQYF. As DNA, the CDR3 is TGTGCCACCAGTATCCGGGGAAACACAGATACGCAGTATTTT. The chain carries TRBV24-1 and TRBJ2-3; a weak D match, TRBD2 (5 bases). This CDR3 region has 14 residues. Trimming shortened V by 6 bases and J by 2 bases, and 11 bases separated the two germline ends. Per germline, CDR1 KGHDR and CDR2 SFDVKD.

This clone was observed a few times. This chain connects TRBV4-1 to TRBJ1-3, with D perhaps matching TRBD1 (5 bases). The V gene's germline CDR1 is MGHRA and CDR2 YSYEKL. The CDR3 is made up of 18 amino acids. V gave up 3 bases and J gave up 4 bases, with 22 bases separating them. The CDR3 loop reads CASSHQAGITGPGNTIYF. The CDR3 bases are TGCGCCAGCAGCCATCAGGCGGGGATAACAGGCCCGGGAAACACCATATATTTT.

The chain joins TRBV6-2 or TRBV6-3 to TRBJ2-2; TRBD2 agrees at 12 bases. The ends lost 5 bases at V and 1 base at J; junction bases unmatched: 5. The germline V gene has CDR1 MNHEY and CDR2 SVGEGT. There are 17 residues in the CDR3. The CDR3 spells CASSTRLAGVNTGELFF. In DNA form, the CDR3 reads TGTGCCAGCAGTACCCGACTAGCGGGAGTGAACACCGGGGAGCTGTTTTTT.

The chain links TRBV7-8 to TRBJ1-1, with 8 bases aligning to TRBD1. The V segment lost 3 bases and the J segment 3 bases; nucleotides outside the gene matches: 9. The germline gives CDR1 SGHVS, CDR2 FQNEAQ. The CDR3 is made up of 16 amino acids. CDR3 coding DNA: TGTGCCAGCAGCTTCGACAGGGGTAGAGGAGACACTGAAGCTTTCTTT. It encodes CASSFDRGRGDTEAFF.

The chain is built from TRBV6-5 and TRBJ1-2, with D uncertain. V lost 10 bases, J lost 6 bases, and 15 bases lay in between. CDR1 MNHEY and CDR2 SVGAGI come from the germline V gene. CDR3 size: 12 residues. The chain's CDR3 is CAIKRGGNGYTF. Here the CDR3 DNA reads TGTGCCATCAAACGGGGTGGAAATGGCTACACCTTC.